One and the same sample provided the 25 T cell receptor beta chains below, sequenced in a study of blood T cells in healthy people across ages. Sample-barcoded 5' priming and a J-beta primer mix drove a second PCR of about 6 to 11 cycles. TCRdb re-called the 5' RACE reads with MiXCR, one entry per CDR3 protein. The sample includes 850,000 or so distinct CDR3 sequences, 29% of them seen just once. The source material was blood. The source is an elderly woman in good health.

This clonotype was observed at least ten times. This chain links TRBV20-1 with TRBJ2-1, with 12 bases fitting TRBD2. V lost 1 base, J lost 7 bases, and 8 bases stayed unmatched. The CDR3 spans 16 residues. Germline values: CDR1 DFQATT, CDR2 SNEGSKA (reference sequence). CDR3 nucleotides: TGCAGTGCTAGAGCCAACCTAGCGGGGGGGCCAAATGAGCAGTTCTTC. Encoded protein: CSARANLAGGPNEQFF.

For the CDR3, the DNA is TGTGCCAGCAGTGCCCGGGGGATAGAGCCCCAGCATTTT. Amino acid sequence: CASSARGIEPQHF. The chain couples TRBV27 to TRBJ1-5, with D possibly TRBD1 on 5 matching bases. The ends were cut back, 5 bases at V and 8 bases at J, with 13 bases in the middle. CDR3 size: 13 residues. Germline CDR1 and CDR2: MNHEY and SMNVEV (reference sequence).

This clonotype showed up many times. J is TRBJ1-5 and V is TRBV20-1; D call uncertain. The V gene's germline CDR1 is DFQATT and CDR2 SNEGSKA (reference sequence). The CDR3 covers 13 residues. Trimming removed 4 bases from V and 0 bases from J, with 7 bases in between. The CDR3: CSAISDSNQPQHF. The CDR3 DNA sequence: TGCAGTGCTATTTCCGATAGCAATCAGCCCCAGCATTTT.

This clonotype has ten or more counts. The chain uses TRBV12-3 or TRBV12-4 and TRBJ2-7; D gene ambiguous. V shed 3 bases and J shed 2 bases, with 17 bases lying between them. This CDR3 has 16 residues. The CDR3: CASSFFDRRAPYEQYF. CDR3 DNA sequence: TGTGCCAGCAGTTTTTTTGACCGCCGAGCACCCTACGAGCAGTACTTC.

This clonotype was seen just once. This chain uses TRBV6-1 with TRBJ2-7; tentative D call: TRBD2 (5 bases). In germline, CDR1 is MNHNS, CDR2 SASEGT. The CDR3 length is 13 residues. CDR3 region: CVSRGQSSYEQYF. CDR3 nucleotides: TGTGTCAGTAGAGGGCAGAGCTCCTACGAGCAGTACTTC.

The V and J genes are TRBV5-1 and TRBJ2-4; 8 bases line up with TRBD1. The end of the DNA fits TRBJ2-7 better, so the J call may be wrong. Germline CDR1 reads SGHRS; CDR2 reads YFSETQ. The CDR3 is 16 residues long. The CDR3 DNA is TGCGCCAGCAGCCCGGTGGACAGGGAGCTCGGTGGCGAGCAGTACTTC. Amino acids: CASSPVDRELGGEQYF.

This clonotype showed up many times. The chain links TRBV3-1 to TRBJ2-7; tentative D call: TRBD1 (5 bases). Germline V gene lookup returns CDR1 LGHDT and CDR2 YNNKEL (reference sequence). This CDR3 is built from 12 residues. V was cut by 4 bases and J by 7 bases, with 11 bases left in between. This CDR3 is CASSPQGGEQYF. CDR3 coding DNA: TGTGCCAGCAGCCCGCAGGGTGGAGAGCAGTACTTC.

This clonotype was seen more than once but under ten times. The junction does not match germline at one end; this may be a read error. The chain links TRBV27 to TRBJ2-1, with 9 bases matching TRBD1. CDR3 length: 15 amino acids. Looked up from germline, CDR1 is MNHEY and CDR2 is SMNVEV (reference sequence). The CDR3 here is CAGSLPGTGNDEQFF. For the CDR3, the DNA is TGTGCCGGCAGTTTACCTGGGACAGGGAACGATGAGCAGTTCTTC.

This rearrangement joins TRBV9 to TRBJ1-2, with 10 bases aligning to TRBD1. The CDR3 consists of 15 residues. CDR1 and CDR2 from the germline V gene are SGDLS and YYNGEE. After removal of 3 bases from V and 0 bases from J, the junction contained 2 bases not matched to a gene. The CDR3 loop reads CASSAGQGANYGYTF. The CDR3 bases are TGTGCCAGCAGCGCCGGACAGGGGGCTAACTATGGCTACACCTTC.

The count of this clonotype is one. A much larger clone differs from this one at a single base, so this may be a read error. The CDR3 here is CANSPVRGTDTQYF. The CDR3 region has the DNA TGTGCCAACAGCCCAGTCCGGGGAACAGATACGCAGTATTTT. The genes are TRBV7-2 and TRBJ2-3; D is possibly TRBD2 (5 bases). Germline-derived CDR1 and CDR2 are SGHTA and FQGNSA. CDR3 size: 14 residues.

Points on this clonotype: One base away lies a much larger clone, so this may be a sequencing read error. Written as DNA, the CDR3 is TGTGCCAGCAGCGAAGGGCAGGGGACCAGGACCGCCGAGCAGTTCTTC. This encodes CASSEGQGTRTAEQFF. This chain links TRBV9 with TRBJ2-1; weak D call: TRBD1 (6 bases). The germline V and J ends were trimmed by 3 bases and 10 bases, with 23 bases remaining between them. Germline V gene lookup returns CDR1 SGDLS and CDR2 YYNGEE. CDR3 size: 16 residues.

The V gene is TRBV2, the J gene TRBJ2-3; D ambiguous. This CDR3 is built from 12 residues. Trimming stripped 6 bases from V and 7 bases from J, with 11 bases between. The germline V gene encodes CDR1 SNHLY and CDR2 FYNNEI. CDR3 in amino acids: CASRSGQYTQYF. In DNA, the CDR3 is TGTGCCAGCAGATCGGGTCAATATACGCAGTATTTT.

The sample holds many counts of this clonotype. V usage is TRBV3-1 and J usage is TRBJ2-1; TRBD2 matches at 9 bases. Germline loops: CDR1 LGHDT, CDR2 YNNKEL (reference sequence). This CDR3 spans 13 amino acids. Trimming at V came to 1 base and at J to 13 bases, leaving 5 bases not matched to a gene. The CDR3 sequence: CASSQVLAGNQFF. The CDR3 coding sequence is TGTGCCAGCAGCCAAGTACTAGCGGGTAACCAGTTCTTC.

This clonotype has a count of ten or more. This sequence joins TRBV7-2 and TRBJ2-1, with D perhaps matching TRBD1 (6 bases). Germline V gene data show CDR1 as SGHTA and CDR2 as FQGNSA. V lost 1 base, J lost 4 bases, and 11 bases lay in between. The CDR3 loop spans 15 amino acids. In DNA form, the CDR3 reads TGTGCCAGCAGCTTAGGGGGGACAAAGTACAATGAGCAGTTCTTC. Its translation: CASSLGGTKYNEQFF.

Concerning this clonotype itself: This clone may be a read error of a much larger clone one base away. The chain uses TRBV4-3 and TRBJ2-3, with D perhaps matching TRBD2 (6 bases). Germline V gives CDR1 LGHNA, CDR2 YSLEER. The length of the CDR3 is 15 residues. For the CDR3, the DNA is TGCGCCAGCAGCCAAGCTAGCGTGGGCACAGGTACGCAGTATTTT. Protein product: CASSQASVGTGTQYF.

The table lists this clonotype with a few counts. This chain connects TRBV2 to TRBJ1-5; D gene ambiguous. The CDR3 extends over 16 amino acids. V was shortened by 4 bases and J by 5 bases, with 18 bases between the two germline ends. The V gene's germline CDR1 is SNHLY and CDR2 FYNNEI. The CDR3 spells CASSAMRWADDQPQHF. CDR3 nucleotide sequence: TGTGCCAGCAGTGCTATGAGGTGGGCAGACGATCAGCCCCAGCATTTT. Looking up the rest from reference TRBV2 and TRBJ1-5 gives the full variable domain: EPEVTQTPSHQVTQMGQEVILRCVPISNHLYFYWYRQILGQKVEFLVSFYNNEISEKSEIFDDQFSVERPDGSNFTLKIRSTKLEDSAMYFCASSAMRWADDQPQHFGDGTRLSIL.

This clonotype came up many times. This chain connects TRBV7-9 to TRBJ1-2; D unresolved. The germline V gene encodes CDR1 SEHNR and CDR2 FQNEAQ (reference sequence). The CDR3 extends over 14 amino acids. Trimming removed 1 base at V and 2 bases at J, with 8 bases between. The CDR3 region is CASSLVVGNYGYTF. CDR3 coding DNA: TGTGCCAGCAGCTTAGTGGTCGGGAACTATGGCTACACCTTC.

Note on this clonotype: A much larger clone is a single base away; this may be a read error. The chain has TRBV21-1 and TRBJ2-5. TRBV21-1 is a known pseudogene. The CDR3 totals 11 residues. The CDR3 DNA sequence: TGTGCCAGCCCATTCCAAGGGACCCAGTACTTC. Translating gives CASPFQGTQYF.

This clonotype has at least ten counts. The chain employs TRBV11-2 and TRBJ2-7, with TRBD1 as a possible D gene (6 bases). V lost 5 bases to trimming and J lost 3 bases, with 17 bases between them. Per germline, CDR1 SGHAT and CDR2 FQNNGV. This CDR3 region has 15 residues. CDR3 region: CASSPDAGRGYEQYF. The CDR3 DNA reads TGTGCCAGCAGCCCCGATGCGGGCAGGGGCTACGAGCAGTACTTC.

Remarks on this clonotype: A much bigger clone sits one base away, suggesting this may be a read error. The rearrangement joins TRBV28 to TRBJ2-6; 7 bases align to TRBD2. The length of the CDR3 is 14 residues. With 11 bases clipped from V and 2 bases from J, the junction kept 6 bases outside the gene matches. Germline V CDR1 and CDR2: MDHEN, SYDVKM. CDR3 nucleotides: TGTGCCGGCACGGGGGGAACTGGGGCCAACGTCCTGACTTTC. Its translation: CAGTGGTGANVLTF.

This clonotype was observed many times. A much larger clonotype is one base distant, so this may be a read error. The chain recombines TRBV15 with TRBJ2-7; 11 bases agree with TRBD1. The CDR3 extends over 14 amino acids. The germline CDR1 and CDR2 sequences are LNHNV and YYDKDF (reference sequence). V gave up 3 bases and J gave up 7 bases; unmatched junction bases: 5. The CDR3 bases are TGTGCCACCAGCAGGGACAGGGGGCGAGGGGAGCAGTACTTC. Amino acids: CATSRDRGRGEQYF.

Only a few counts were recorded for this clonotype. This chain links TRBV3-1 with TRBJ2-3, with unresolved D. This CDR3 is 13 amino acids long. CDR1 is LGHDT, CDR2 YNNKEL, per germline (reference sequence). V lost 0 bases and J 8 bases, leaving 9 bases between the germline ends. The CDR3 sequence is CASSQDDKGTQYF. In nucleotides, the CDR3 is TGTGCCAGCAGCCAAGATGACAAGGGTACGCAGTATTTT.

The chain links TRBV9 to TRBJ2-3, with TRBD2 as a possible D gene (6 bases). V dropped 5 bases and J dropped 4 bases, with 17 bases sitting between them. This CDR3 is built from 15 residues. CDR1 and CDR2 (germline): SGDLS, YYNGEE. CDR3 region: CASSPRVASADTQYF. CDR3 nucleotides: TGTGCCAGCAGTCCTAGGGTTGCTAGCGCAGATACGCAGTATTTT.

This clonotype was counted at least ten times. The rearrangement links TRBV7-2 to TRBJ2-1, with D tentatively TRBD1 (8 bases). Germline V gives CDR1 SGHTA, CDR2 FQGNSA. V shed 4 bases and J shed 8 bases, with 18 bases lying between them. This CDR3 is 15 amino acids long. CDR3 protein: CASSYYRGGRDEQFF. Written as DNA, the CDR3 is TGTGCCAGCAGCTACTACAGGGGGGGCCGCGATGAGCAGTTCTTC.

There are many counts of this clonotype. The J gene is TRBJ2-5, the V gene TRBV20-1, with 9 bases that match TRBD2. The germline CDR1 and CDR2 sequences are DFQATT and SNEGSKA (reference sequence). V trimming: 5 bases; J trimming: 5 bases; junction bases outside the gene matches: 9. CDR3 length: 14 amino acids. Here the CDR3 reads CSASPGTSRETQYF. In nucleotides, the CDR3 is TGCAGTGCTTCCCCCGGGACTAGCCGGGAGACCCAGTACTTC.